This T cell receptor beta chain appears in the sequencing data of a study of shared clonotypes between healthy human individuals. Points from the study as a whole: Naive CD4 clonotype sharing across a few donors was approximately 5%.

V shed 6 bases and J 5 bases; nucleotides not matched to a gene: 5. The CDR3 has 12 residues. The germline V gene encodes CDR1 SQVTM and CDR2 ANQGSEA. Naive CD8 populations comprised CD45RO-negative cells positively selected for CCR7, excluding terminally differentiated effector memory CD45RA+ cells. Worth noting for this clone: What it recognizes is unknown.

Several immunoSEQ plates received, in even portions, the genomic DNA of each subset. Original analysis: Without quality scores, immunoSEQ junctional reads could not be filtered like full-length reads. Using immunoSEQ multiplex PCR, the repertoire was profiled, and TCRdb retains in-frame clones only, with some absent. The V and J calls and clone size are taken from that table; D and trimming were inferred from the DNA. The sample holds around 1.9 million clones; just over 90% are singletons and the top ten take about 1.7%. The J gene is TRBJ1-2, the V gene TRBV29-1; 8 bases fit TRBD1. This TCR derives from a man between 18 and 35 years old in good health. Some clones in this sample may be carry-over from other donors' samples. Sequenced: naive CD8+ T cells from PBMCs. CDR3 residues: CSVQGASYGYTF. The DNA of the CDR3 is TGCAGCGTCCAGGGGGCTTCTTATGGCTACACCTTC.